This is a list of T cell receptor beta chains from one sample in a study of blood T cell repertoires in COVID-19. Repertoires were generated with immunoSEQ multiplex PCR, while TCRdb's copy carries only in-frame clones and drops some. Of some 120,000 clones listed, approximately 89% are singletons. The sequenced sample was peripheral blood. The receptors were sampled from a human donor in a cohort sampled during active COVID-19. The CDR3 runs from the conserved cysteine through the conserved F or W. D genes are given only for firm matches. Not every row has a clone size; where given, it reads once, few, many or a size class.

clone_size: few
cdr3_length: 16
d_call: .
j_call: TRBJ2-5
v_call: TRBV30
cdr3_aa: CAWSVLSNPNQETQYF
cdr3_nt: TGTGCCTGGAGTGTACTGTCAAACCCGAACCAAGAGACCCAGTACTTC

clone_size: .
cdr3_length: 15
d_call: TRBD2
j_call: TRBJ2-1
v_call: TRBV2
cdr3_aa: CASRASGGAKREQFF
cdr3_nt: TGTGCCAGCAGGGCTAGCGGGGGGGCCAAGAGGGAGCAGTTCTTC

clone_size: .
cdr3_length: 14
d_call: TRBD1
j_call: TRBJ2-2
v_call: TRBV4-3
cdr3_aa: CASSQRDRRSELFF
cdr3_nt: TGCGCCAGCAGCCAACGGGACAGGCGTTCCGAGCTGTTTTTT

clone_size: .
cdr3_length: 16
d_call: .
j_call: TRBJ2-2
v_call: TRBV9
cdr3_aa: CASSVLREGDTGELFF
cdr3_nt: TGTGCCAGCAGCGTCCTTAGGGAGGGGGACACCGGGGAGCTGTTTTTT

clone_size: .
cdr3_length: 15
d_call: .
j_call: TRBJ2-3
v_call: TRBV5-4
cdr3_aa: CASSSSQGHTDTQYF
cdr3_nt: TGTGCCAGCAGCAGCAGTCAGGGACACACAGATACGCAGTATTTT

clone_size: .
cdr3_length: 15
d_call: TRBD1
j_call: TRBJ2-5
v_call: TRBV13
cdr3_aa: CASSLRTGGRETQYF
cdr3_nt: TGTGCCAGCAGCTTAAGGACAGGGGGCAGGGAGACCCAGTACTTC

clone_size: .
cdr3_length: 15
d_call: TRBD1
j_call: TRBJ1-5
v_call: TRBV19
cdr3_aa: CASSIWGQGNQPQHF
cdr3_nt: TGTGCCAGTAGTATTTGGGGACAGGGCAATCAGCCCCAGCATTTT

clone_size: .
cdr3_length: 11
d_call: .
j_call: TRBJ2-5
v_call: TRBV12-3/TRBV12-4
cdr3_aa: CASSFGETQYF
cdr3_nt: TGTGCCAGCAGTTTCGGGGAGACCCAGTACTTC

clone_size: .
cdr3_length: 13
d_call: TRBD1
j_call: TRBJ1-2
v_call: TRBV5-6
cdr3_aa: CASSATGVHGYTF
cdr3_nt: TGTGCCAGCAGCGCGACAGGGGTACATGGCTACACCTTC

clone_size: .
cdr3_length: 17
d_call: TRBD2
j_call: TRBJ2-2
v_call: TRBV9
cdr3_aa: CASSVGTSGSPTGELFF
cdr3_nt: TGTGCCAGCAGCGTAGGGACTAGCGGGAGCCCCACCGGGGAGCTGTTTTTT

clone_size: .
cdr3_length: 13
d_call: TRBD2
j_call: TRBJ2-1
v_call: TRBV7-2
cdr3_aa: CASRLAGRNEQFF
cdr3_nt: TGTGCCAGTAGACTAGCGGGAAGGAATGAGCAGTTCTTC

clone_size: .
cdr3_length: 15
d_call: .
j_call: TRBJ1-5
v_call: TRBV6-2/TRBV6-3
cdr3_aa: CASSYSNARAQPQHF
cdr3_nt: TGTGCCAGCAGTTACTCGAACGCCAGGGCGCAGCCCCAGCATTTT

clone_size: once
cdr3_length: 15
d_call: .
j_call: TRBJ1-5
v_call: TRBV9
cdr3_aa: CASSARGVVGQPQHF
cdr3_nt: TGTGCCAGCAGCGCCCGCGGGGTGGTGGGACAGCCCCAGCATTTT

clone_size: .
cdr3_length: 14
d_call: .
j_call: TRBJ1-2
v_call: TRBV18
cdr3_aa: CASSPSNPSGGYTF
cdr3_nt: TGTGCCAGCTCACCAAGTAACCCTTCGGGTGGCTACACCTTC

clone_size: .
cdr3_length: 16
d_call: .
j_call: TRBJ2-3
v_call: TRBV9
cdr3_aa: CASSVGGGWVTDTQYF
cdr3_nt: TGTGCCAGCAGCGTAGGCGGCGGGTGGGTTACAGATACGCAGTATTTT

clone_size: .
cdr3_length: 16
d_call: TRBD2
j_call: TRBJ2-1
v_call: TRBV6-2/TRBV6-3
cdr3_aa: CASSYPLAGPYNEQFF
cdr3_nt: TGTGCCAGCAGTTACCCTCTAGCGGGCCCCTACAATGAGCAGTTCTTC

clone_size: .
cdr3_length: 10
d_call: .
j_call: TRBJ1-2
v_call: TRBV30
cdr3_aa: CASHSYGYTF
cdr3_nt: TGTGCCTCCCACTCCTATGGCTACACCTTC

clone_size: .
cdr3_length: 12
d_call: TRBD2
j_call: TRBJ2-7
v_call: TRBV2
cdr3_aa: CASRLAVYEQYF
cdr3_nt: TGTGCCAGCAGGCTAGCGGTGTACGAGCAGTACTTC

clone_size: .
cdr3_length: 19
d_call: .
j_call: TRBJ1-3
v_call: TRBV5-4
cdr3_aa: CASSPNATGPIISGNTIYF
cdr3_nt: TGTGCCAGCAGCCCGAACGCCACAGGGCCGATTATCTCTGGAAACACCATATATTTT

clone_size: .
cdr3_length: 15
d_call: .
j_call: TRBJ2-6
v_call: TRBV12-5
cdr3_aa: CASGPDIPGANVLTF
cdr3_nt: TGTGCTAGTGGTCCGGACATACCAGGGGCCAACGTCCTGACTTTC

clone_size: .
cdr3_length: 17
d_call: TRBD1
j_call: TRBJ2-3
v_call: TRBV14
cdr3_aa: CASSQGSGQVITDTQYF
cdr3_nt: TGTGCCAGCAGCCAAGGATCGGGACAGGTTATCACAGATACGCAGTATTTT

clone_size: .
cdr3_length: 17
d_call: TRBD2
j_call: TRBJ2-3
v_call: TRBV5-1
cdr3_aa: CASSLDPAGTSTDTQYF
cdr3_nt: TGCGCCAGCAGCTTGGACCCAGCGGGGACTAGCACAGATACGCAGTATTTT

clone_size: many
cdr3_length: 13
d_call: .
j_call: TRBJ1-2
v_call: TRBV29-1
cdr3_aa: CSVRWGRDYGYTF
cdr3_nt: TGCAGCGTTCGATGGGGCAGGGACTATGGCTACACCTTC

clone_size: .
cdr3_length: 16
d_call: .
j_call: TRBJ1-2
v_call: TRBV21-1
cdr3_aa: CASSEIYYYSEDGYTF
cdr3_nt: TGTGCCAGCAGCGAGATCTACTACTACTCTGAGGATGGCTACACCTTC

clone_size: .
cdr3_length: 15
d_call: .
j_call: TRBJ2-6
v_call: TRBV29-1
cdr3_aa: CSAARGGEGANVLTF
cdr3_nt: TGCAGCGCCGCAAGGGGTGGGGAAGGGGCCAACGTCCTGACTTTC

clone_size: .
cdr3_length: 11
d_call: .
j_call: TRBJ2-7
v_call: TRBV12-3/TRBV12-4
cdr3_aa: CASSWTYEQYF
cdr3_nt: TGTGCCAGCAGTTGGACATACGAGCAGTACTTC

clone_size: few
cdr3_length: 15
d_call: TRBD1
j_call: TRBJ2-1
v_call: TRBV2
cdr3_aa: CASSLDRGDYNEQFF
cdr3_nt: TGTGCCAGCAGCCTGGACAGGGGGGACTACAATGAGCAGTTCTTC

clone_size: few
cdr3_length: 14
d_call: .
j_call: TRBJ1-5
v_call: TRBV6-2/TRBV6-3
cdr3_aa: CASSQDGAGQPQHF
cdr3_nt: TGTGCCAGCAGTCAGGACGGTGCGGGTCAGCCCCAGCATTTT